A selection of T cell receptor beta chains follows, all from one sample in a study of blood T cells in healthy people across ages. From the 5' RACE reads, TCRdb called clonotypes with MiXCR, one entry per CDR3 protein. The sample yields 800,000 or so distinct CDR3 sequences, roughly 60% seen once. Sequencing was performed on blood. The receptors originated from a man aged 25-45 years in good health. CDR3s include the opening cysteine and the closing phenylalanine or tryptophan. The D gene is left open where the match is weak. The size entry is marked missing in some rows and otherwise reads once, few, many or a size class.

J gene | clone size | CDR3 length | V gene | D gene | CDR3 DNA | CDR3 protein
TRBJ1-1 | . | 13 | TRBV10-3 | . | TGTGCCATCAGTAGACAGGAGAACACTGAAGCTTTCTTT | CAISRQENTEAFF
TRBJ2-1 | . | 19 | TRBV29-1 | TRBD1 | TGCAGCGTTCAATTCTTAGTCCCGGGACAGGGGACGGTTCCCAATGAGCAGTTCTTC | CSVQFLVPGQGTVPNEQFF
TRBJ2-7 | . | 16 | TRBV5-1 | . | TGCGCCAGCAGCCCGGATGGGGGTCTCAGCTCCTACGAGCAGTACTTC | CASSPDGGLSSYEQYF
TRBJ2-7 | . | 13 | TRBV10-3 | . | TGTGCCATCGAGCAGGCCCAAGACGGGGAGCAGTACTTC | CAIEQAQDGEQYF
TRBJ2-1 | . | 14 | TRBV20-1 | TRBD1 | TGCAGTGCTACCCGGACAGGGACCTACAATGAGCAGTTCTTC | CSATRTGTYNEQFF
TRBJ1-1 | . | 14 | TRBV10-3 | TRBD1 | TGTGCCATCAGTGAACGGACAGGGAACACTGAAGCTTTCTTT | CAISERTGNTEAFF
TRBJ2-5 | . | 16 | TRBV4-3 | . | TGCGCCAGCAGCCGGAAAGGGACACCGTACCAAGAGACCCAGTACTTC | CASSRKGTPYQETQYF
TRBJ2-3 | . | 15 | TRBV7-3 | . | TGTGCCAGCAGCTCCTACCTCGGGGGGCCAGATACGCAGTATTTT | CASSSYLGGPDTQYF
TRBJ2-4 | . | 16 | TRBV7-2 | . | TGTGCCAGCAGCCCGGGGGCCGGGTTAGCCAAAAACATTCAGTACTTC | CASSPGAGLAKNIQYF
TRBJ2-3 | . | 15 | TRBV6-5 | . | TGTGCCAGCAGACTGAGACAGAGCTACACAGATACGCAGTATTTT | CASRLRQSYTDTQYF
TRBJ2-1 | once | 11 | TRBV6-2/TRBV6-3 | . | TGTGCCAGCAGCCCGCTGTTCGAGCAGTTCTTC | CASSPLFEQFF
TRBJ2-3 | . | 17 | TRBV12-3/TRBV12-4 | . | TGTGCCAGCAGCCCAGGCCATTCGGGGGTGGGAGCAGATACGCAGTATTTT | CASSPGHSGVGADTQYF
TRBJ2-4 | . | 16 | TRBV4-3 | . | TGCGCCAGCAGCCAAGACTCAGGAGGGCGGCAGGAAGAGCAGTACTTC | CASSQDSGGRQEEQYF
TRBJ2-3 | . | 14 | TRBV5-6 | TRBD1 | TGTGCCAGCAGCTGGGACAGAACCACAGATACGCAGTATTTT | CASSWDRTTDTQYF
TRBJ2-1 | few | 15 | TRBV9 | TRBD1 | TGTGCCAGCAGCGTAGTAGGGACAGCGAAACATGAGCAGTTCTTC | CASSVVGTAKHEQFF
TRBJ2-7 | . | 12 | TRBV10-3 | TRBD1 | TGTGCCATACAGGGGACCTCCTACGAGCAGTACTTC | CAIQGTSYEQYF
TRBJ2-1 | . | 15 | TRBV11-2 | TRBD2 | TGTGCCAGCAGCCCTAGCGGGGGCCCAAACAATGAGCAGTTCTTC | CASSPSGGPNNEQFF